These T cell receptor beta chains were read from a single sample in a study of graft-versus-host responses after intestinal transplantation. Profiling relied on immunoSEQ multiplex PCR, and the TCRdb table lists in-frame clones only, not all of them. The sample carries tens of thousands of clones, approximately 95% recorded once. These TCRs' antigens remain unknown. The material was unstimulated CD8+ T cells sorted from spleen or lymph node cells, obtained before transplant. The receptors were gathered from a human donor who was the organ donor for an intestinal transplant. Each CDR3 is given with its conserved first and last residue. D genes are given only for firm matches. The size of a clone is reported for some rows only, either as once, few or many, or as a class for expanded clones.

clone size,D gene,V gene,J gene,CDR3 DNA,CDR3 protein
.,.,TRBV2,TRBJ1-1,TGTGCCAGCAGTGAAGCCTGGGGGAACACTGAAGCTTTCTTT,CASSEAWGNTEAFF
.,.,TRBV6-1,TRBJ2-7,TGTGCCAGCAGTTTGGGTTGGGGGGCTGACTACGAGCAGTACTTC,CASSLGWGADYEQYF
.,TRBD2,TRBV4-1,TRBJ2-7,TGCGCCAGCAGCCGTAGCGGGGGGGTCAACTACGAGCAGTACTTC,CASSRSGGVNYEQYF
.,TRBD1,TRBV7-9,TRBJ2-7,TGTGCCAGCAGTTTAGGGGCGGGGACAGGGGTTTACGAGCAGTACTTC,CASSLGAGTGVYEQYF
.,.,TRBV27,TRBJ2-7,TGTGCCAGCAGTTTATCGGGCCTTAGGTACGAGCAGTACTTC,CASSLSGLRYEQYF
.,.,TRBV27,TRBJ2-7,TGTGCCAGCAGTTTATCCCCTAAAGGGAACGAGCAGTACTTC,CASSLSPKGNEQYF
.,.,TRBV2,TRBJ1-5,TGTGCCAGCAGTGAATGGCCAGGACACAATCAGCCCCAGCATTTT,CASSEWPGHNQPQHF
.,.,TRBV5-1,TRBJ1-1,TGCGCCAGCAGCTTGGCACAGGGCGGTGGTGAAGCTTTCTTT,CASSLAQGGGEAFF
.,.,TRBV28,TRBJ2-7,TGTGCCAGCAGTCCCGGGACGGTTCCCTACGAGCAGTACTTC,CASSPGTVPYEQYF
.,TRBD2,TRBV7-2,TRBJ2-7,TGTGCCAGCAGCTTACCCGTTACTAGCGGGGGGTACTACGAGCAGTACTTC,CASSLPVTSGGYYEQYF
few,.,TRBV27,TRBJ2-7,TGTGCCAGCAGTTTATCGTTGGGGTTCTCCTACGAGCAGTACTTC,CASSLSLGFSYEQYF
.,TRBD2,TRBV7-9,TRBJ2-7,TGTGCCAGCAGCTTAGAGGAGCGGGGGTACTACGAGCAGTACTTC,CASSLEERGYYEQYF
.,.,TRBV28,TRBJ2-1,TGTGCCAGCAGTCCGACAACTAGTTTCGATGAGCAGTTCTTC,CASSPTTSFDEQFF
.,TRBD1,TRBV2,TRBJ2-2,TGTGCCAGCAGCGACAATGGACAGGGGGGCGTAGCGAACACCGGGGAGCTGTTTTTT,CASSDNGQGGVANTGELFF
.,TRBD1,TRBV28,TRBJ1-3,TGTGCCAGCAGTGACAGGGGACCCATCTCTGGAAACACCATATATTTT,CASSDRGPISGNTIYF
few,TRBD1,TRBV30,TRBJ1-2,TGTGCCTGGCCACGGACAGGGAACGGCTACACCTTC,CAWPRTGNGYTF
.,.,TRBV30,TRBJ2-3,TGTGCCTGGAGGTTCGGACAGACCACAGATACGCAGTATTTT,CAWRFGQTTDTQYF